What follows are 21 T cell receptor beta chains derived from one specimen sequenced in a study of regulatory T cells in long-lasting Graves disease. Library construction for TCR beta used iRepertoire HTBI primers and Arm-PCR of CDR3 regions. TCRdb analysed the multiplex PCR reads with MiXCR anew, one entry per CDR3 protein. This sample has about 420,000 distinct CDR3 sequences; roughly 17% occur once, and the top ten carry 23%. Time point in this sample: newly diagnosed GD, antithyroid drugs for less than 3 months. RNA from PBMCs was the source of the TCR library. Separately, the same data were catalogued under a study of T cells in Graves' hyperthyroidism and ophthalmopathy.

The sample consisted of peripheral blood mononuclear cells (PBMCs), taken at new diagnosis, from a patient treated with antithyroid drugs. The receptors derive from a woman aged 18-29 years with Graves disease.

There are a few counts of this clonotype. This CDR3 is CASSQERGTGNEQFF. The CDR3 bases are TGCGCCAGCAGCCAAGAGAGGGGGACAGGGAATGAGCAGTTCTTC. The chain has TRBV4-3 and TRBJ2-1; 9 positions match TRBD1. J was trimmed by 7 bases and V by 0 bases; bases with no gene match: 4. The CDR3 runs 15 residues. Per the germline V gene, CDR1 is LGHNA and CDR2 is YSLEER.

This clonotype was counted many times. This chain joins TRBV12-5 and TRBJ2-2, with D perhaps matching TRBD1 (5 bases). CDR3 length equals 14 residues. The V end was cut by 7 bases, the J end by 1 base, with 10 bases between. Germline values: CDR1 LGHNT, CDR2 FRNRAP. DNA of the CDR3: TGTGCTAGTGCCCTAGACAGGAACACCGGGGAGCTGTTTTTT. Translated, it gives CASALDRNTGELFF.

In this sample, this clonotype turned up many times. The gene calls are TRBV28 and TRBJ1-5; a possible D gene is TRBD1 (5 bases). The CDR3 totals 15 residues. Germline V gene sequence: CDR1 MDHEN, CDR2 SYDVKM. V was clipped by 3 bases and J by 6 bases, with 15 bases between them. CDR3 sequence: CASSFPGRGSQPQHF. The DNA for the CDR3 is TGTGCCAGCAGTTTTCCTGGGAGGGGCAGTCAGCCCCAGCATTTT.

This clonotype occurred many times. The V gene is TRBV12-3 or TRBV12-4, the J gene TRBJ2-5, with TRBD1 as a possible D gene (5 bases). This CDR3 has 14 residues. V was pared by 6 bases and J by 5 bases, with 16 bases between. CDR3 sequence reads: CASRRDSNQETQYF. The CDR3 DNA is TGTGCCAGCAGACGAGACAGCAATCAGGAGACCCAGTACTTC.

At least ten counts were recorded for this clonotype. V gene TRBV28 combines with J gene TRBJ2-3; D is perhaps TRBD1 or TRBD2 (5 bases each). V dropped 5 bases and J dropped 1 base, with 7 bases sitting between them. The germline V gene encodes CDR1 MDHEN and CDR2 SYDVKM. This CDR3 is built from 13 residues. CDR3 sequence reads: CASSEGRTDTQYF. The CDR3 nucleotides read TGTGCCAGCAGTGAGGGGCGCACAGATACGCAGTATTTT.

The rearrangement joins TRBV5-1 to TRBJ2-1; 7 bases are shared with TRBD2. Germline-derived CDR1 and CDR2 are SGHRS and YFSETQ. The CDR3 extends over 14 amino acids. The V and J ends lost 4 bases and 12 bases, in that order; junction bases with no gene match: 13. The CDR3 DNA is TGCGCCAGCAGCCCGGGACTGGCGGGAGAGGCGCAGTTCTTC. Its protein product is CASSPGLAGEAQFF.

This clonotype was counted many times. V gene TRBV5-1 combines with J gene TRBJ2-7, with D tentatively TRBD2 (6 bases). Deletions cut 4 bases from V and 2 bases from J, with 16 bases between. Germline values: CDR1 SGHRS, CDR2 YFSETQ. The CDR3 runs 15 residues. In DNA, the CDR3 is TGCGCCAGCAGCGAGGAGGGTTTCCTCGCCTACGAGCAGTACTTC. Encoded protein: CASSEEGFLAYEQYF.

Written as DNA, the CDR3 is TGTGCCACCAGTCAAACAGGGGGCGGGTTGGGTGAGCAGTTCTTC. Translated: CATSQTGGGLGEQFF. The chain couples TRBV24-1 to TRBJ2-1, with TRBD1 identical over 9 bases. CDR3 length: 15 residues. Germline values: CDR1 KGHDR, CDR2 SFDVKD. Unmatched junction bases numbered 11, after V lost 6 bases and J lost 9 bases.

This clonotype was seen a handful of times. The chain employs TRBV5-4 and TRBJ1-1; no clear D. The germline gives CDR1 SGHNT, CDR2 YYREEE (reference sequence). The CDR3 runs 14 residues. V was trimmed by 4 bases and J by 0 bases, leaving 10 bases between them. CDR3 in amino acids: CASSVRGLNTEAFF. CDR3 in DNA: TGTGCCAGCAGCGTAAGAGGGCTGAACACTGAAGCTTTCTTT.

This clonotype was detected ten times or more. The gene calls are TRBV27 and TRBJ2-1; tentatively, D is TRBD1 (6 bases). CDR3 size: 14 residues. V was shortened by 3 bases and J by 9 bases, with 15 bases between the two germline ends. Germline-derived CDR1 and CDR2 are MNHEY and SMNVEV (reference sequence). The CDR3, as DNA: TGTGCCAGCAGTTTCTTAGACAGGCGCCGTGAGCAGTTCTTC. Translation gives CASSFLDRRREQFF.

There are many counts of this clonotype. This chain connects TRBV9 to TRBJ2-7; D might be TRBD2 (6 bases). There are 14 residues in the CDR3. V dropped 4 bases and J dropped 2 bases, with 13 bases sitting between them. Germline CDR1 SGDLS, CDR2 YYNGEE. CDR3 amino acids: CASSYGTPPYEQYF. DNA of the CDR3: TGTGCCAGCAGCTACGGGACTCCCCCCTACGAGCAGTACTTC. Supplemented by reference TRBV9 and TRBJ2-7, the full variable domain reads DSGVTQTPKHLITATGQRVTLRCSPRSGDLSVYWYQQSLDQGLQFLIQYYNGEERAKGNILERFSAQQFPDLHSELNLSSLELGDSALYFCASSYGTPPYEQYFGPGTRLTVT.

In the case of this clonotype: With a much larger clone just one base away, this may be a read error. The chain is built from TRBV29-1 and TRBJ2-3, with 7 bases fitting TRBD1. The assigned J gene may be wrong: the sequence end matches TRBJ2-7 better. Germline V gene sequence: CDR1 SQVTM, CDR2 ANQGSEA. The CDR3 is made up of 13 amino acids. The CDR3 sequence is CSAQKTGWNEQYF. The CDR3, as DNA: TGCAGCGCACAGAAGACAGGGTGGAATGAGCAGTACTTC.

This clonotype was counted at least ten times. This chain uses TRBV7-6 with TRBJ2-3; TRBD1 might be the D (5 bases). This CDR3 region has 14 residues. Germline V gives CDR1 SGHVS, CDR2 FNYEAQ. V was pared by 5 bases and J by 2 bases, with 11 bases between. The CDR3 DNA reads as TGTGCCAGCAGCCAACAGGCCCACACAGATACGCAGTATTTT. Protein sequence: CASSQQAHTDTQYF.

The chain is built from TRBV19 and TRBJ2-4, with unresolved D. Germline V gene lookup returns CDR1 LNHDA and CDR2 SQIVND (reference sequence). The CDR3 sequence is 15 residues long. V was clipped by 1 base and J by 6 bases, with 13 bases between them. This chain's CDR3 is CASSIVWGMINIQYF. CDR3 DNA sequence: TGTGCCAGTAGTATAGTGTGGGGAATGATAAACATTCAGTACTTC.

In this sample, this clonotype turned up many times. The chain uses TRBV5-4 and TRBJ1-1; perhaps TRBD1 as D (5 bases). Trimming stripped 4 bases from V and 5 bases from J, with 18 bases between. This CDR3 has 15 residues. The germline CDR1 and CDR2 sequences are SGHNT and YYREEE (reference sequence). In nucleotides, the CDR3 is TGTGCCAGCAGCGCGGAAGCTGGGGGGGGGACTGAAGCTTTCTTT. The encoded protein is CASSAEAGGGTEAFF. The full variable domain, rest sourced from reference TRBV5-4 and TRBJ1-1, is ETGVTQSPTHLIKTRGQQVTLRCSSQSGHNTVSWYQQALGQGPQFIFQYYREEENGRGNFPPRFSGLQFPNYSSELNVNALELDDSALYLCASSAEAGGGTEAFFGQGTRLTVV.

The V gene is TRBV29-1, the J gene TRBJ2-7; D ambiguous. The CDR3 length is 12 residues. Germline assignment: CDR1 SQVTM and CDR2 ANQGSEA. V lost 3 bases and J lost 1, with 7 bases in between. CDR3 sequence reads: CSVELASYEQYF. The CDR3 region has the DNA TGCAGCGTTGAGCTGGCATCCTACGAGCAGTACTTC.

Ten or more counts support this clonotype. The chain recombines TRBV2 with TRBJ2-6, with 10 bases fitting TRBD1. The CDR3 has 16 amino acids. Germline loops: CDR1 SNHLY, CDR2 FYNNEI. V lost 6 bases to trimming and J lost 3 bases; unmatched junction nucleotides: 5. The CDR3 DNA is TGTGCCAGCAGGACCGGACAGGGGGTTGGGGCCAACGTCCTGACTTTC. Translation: CASRTGQGVGANVLTF.

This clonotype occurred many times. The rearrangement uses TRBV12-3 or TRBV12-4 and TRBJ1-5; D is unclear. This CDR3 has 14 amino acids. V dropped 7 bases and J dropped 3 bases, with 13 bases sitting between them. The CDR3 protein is CASTQGLANQPQHF. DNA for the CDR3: TGTGCCAGCACCCAAGGGCTCGCCAATCAGCCCCAGCATTTT.

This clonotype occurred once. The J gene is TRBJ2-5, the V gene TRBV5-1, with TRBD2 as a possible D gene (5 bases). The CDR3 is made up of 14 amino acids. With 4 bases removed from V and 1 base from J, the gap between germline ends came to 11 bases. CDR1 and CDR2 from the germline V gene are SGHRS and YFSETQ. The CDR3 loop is CASSRTGIQETQYF. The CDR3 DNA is TGCGCCAGCAGCCGGACGGGGATCCAAGAGACCCAGTACTTC.

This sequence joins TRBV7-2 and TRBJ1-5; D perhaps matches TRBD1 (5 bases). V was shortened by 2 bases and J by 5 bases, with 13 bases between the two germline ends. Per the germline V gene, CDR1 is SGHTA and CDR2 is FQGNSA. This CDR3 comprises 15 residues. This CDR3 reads CASSLIGDRHQPQHF. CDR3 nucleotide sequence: TGTGCCAGCAGCTTAATCGGGGACCGGCATCAGCCCCAGCATTTT.

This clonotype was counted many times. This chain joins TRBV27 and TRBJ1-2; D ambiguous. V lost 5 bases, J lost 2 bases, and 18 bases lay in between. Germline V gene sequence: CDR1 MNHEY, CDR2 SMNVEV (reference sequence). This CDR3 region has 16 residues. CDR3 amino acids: CASSPHGRRVNYGYTF. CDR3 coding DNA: TGTGCCAGCAGTCCCCATGGGCGGAGGGTCAACTATGGCTACACCTTC.